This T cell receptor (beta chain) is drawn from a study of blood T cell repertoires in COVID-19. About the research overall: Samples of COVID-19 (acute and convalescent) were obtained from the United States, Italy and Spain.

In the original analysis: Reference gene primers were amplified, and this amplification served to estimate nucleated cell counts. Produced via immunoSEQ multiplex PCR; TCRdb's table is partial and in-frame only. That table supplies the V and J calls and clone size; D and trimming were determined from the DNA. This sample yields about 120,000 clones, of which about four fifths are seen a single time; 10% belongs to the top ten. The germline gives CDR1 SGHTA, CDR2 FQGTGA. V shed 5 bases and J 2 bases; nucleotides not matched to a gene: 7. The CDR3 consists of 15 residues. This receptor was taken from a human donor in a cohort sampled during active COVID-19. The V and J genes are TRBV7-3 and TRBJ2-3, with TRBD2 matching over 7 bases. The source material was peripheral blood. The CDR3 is CASSRSGINTDTQYF. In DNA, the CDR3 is TGTGCCAGCAGCCGCAGCGGGATAAACACAGATACGCAGTATTTT. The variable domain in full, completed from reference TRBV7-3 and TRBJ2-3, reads GAGVSQTPSNKVTEKGKYVELRCDPISGHTALYWYRQSLGQGPEFLIYFQGTGAADDSGLPNDRFFAVRPEGSVSTLKIQRTERGDSAVYLCASSRSGINTDTQYFGPGTRLTVL.